This T cell receptor beta chain emerged from a study of blood T cell repertoires in COVID-19. Study details: The United States, Italy and Spain were the sources of the acute and convalescent COVID-19 samples. T cells, B-cell-depleted T cells, or PBMCs supplied cDNA or gDNA.

In the authors' workflow: Scientists estimated how many nucleated cells there were by amplifying reference gene primers. Using immunoSEQ multiplex PCR, the repertoire was profiled, and TCRdb retains in-frame clones only, with some absent. D and trimming come from the DNA, and the V and J calls and clone size come from that table. Among tens of thousands of clones listed, over 75% were seen once. With V trimmed by 3 bases and J by 0 bases, 7 bases remained unmatched. This CDR3 is 16 amino acids long. Germline CDR1 is LGHNA and CDR2 is YNFKEQ. The TCR comes from a woman older than 75 with acute or convalescent COVID-19. What was sequenced was peripheral blood. The rearrangement links TRBV4-2 to TRBJ2-7; TRBD1 matches at 8 bases. The CDR3 coding sequence is TGTGCCAGCAGCCATGTTACCGGGACAGGCTCCTACGAGCAGTACTTC. This codes for CASSHVTGTGSYEQYF.